Listed below are T cell receptor beta chains from one sample, sequenced in a study of blood T cell repertoires in COVID-19. The data were produced by immunoSEQ multiplex PCR, yet TCRdb's version contains in-frame clones alone and is incomplete. This sample has about 160,000 clones, with roughly 89% found just once. The specimen was peripheral blood. These receptors were collected from a woman between 65 and 79 years old with COVID-19, enrolled during active disease. Both conserved end residues are part of each CDR3. A D gene is named only where the DNA matches it firmly. Size is stated for part of the rows, as once, few or many counts, or as a class when the clone is expanded.

len: 15
v_gene: TRBV30
d_gene: -
j_gene: TRBJ1-1
abundance: -
CDR3aa: CAWSVWSGPNTEAFF
CDR3nt: TGTGCCTGGAGTGTATGGAGCGGGCCGAACACTGAAGCTTTCTTT

len: 13
v_gene: TRBV27
d_gene: TRBD1
j_gene: TRBJ1-2
abundance: once
CDR3aa: CASSQGVDYGYTF
CDR3nt: TGTGCCAGCAGTCAGGGGGTGGACTATGGCTACACCTTC

len: 17
v_gene: TRBV28
d_gene: -
j_gene: TRBJ1-4
abundance: -
CDR3aa: CASSLHTGVGANEKLFF
CDR3nt: TGTGCCAGCAGTCTCCACACGGGGGTAGGGGCTAATGAAAAACTGTTTTTT

len: 11
v_gene: TRBV10-3
d_gene: TRBD1
j_gene: TRBJ1-1
abundance: -
CDR3aa: CAISRDREAFF
CDR3nt: TGTGCCATCAGCCGGGACAGGGAAGCTTTCTTT

len: 15
v_gene: TRBV5-1
d_gene: -
j_gene: TRBJ2-1
abundance: -
CDR3aa: CASSLVGTQYNEQFF
CDR3nt: TGCGCCAGCAGCTTAGTGGGGACTCAATACAATGAGCAGTTCTTC

len: 13
v_gene: TRBV9
d_gene: -
j_gene: TRBJ1-3
abundance: -
CDR3aa: CASSRDRGNTIYF
CDR3nt: TGTGCCAGCAGCCGTGACAGGGGAAACACCATATATTTT

len: 15
v_gene: TRBV7-2
d_gene: -
j_gene: TRBJ1-3
abundance: -
CDR3aa: CASSPRTESGNTIYF
CDR3nt: TGTGCCAGCAGCCCCAGGACAGAATCTGGAAACACCATATATTTT

len: 14
v_gene: TRBV6-5
d_gene: -
j_gene: TRBJ1-4
abundance: -
CDR3aa: CASSYRQYNEKLFF
CDR3nt: TGTGCCAGCAGTTACCGACAGTATAATGAAAAACTGTTTTTT

len: 16
v_gene: TRBV5-5
d_gene: TRBD1
j_gene: TRBJ2-1
abundance: -
CDR3aa: CASSSTGGYSYNEQFF
CDR3nt: TGTGCCAGCAGCTCCACAGGGGGCTACTCCTACAATGAGCAGTTCTTC

len: 13
v_gene: TRBV7-9
d_gene: -
j_gene: TRBJ1-2
abundance: -
CDR3aa: CASSLQTGFGYTF
CDR3nt: TGTGCCAGCAGCCTTCAAACAGGGTTTGGCTACACCTTC

len: 15
v_gene: TRBV20-1
d_gene: -
j_gene: TRBJ2-7
abundance: -
CDR3aa: CSASEAGRGGYEQYF
CDR3nt: TGCAGTGCTAGTGAGGCGGGGCGGGGCGGCTACGAGCAGTACTTC

len: 14
v_gene: TRBV27
d_gene: TRBD1
j_gene: TRBJ1-2
abundance: -
CDR3aa: CASSSRTGLLGYTF
CDR3nt: TGTGCCAGCAGTTCCAGGACAGGATTATTGGGCTACACCTTC

len: 14
v_gene: TRBV27
d_gene: TRBD2
j_gene: TRBJ2-2
abundance: -
CDR3aa: CASSLAGDTGELFF
CDR3nt: TGTGCCAGCAGTTTAGCGGGGGACACCGGGGAGCTGTTTTTT

len: 11
v_gene: TRBV20-1
d_gene: -
j_gene: TRBJ2-5
abundance: -
CDR3aa: CSARDQKTQYF
CDR3nt: TGCAGTGCTAGAGATCAGAAGACCCAGTACTTC

len: 14
v_gene: TRBV3-1/TRBV3-2
d_gene: -
j_gene: TRBJ1-1
abundance: -
CDR3aa: CASSQGLRNTEAFF
CDR3nt: TGTGCCAGCAGTCAGGGACTCCGGAACACTGAAGCTTTCTTT

len: 12
v_gene: TRBV6-5
d_gene: -
j_gene: TRBJ2-7
abundance: -
CDR3aa: CASKEGYYEQYF
CDR3nt: TGTGCCAGCAAGGAGGGATACTACGAGCAGTACTTC

len: 16
v_gene: TRBV2
d_gene: -
j_gene: TRBJ2-6
abundance: -
CDR3aa: CASSGQGFSGANVLTF
CDR3nt: TGTGCCAGCAGTGGTCAGGGATTCTCTGGGGCCAACGTCCTGACTTTC

len: 19
v_gene: TRBV28
d_gene: -
j_gene: TRBJ1-5
abundance: -
CDR3aa: CASSPVWAGELYSNQPQHF
CDR3nt: TGTGCCAGCAGTCCCGTTTGGGCAGGGGAATTATATAGCAATCAGCCCCAGCATTTT

len: 15
v_gene: TRBV5-4
d_gene: TRBD1
j_gene: TRBJ2-1
abundance: -
CDR3aa: CASSLPARGLNEQFF
CDR3nt: TGTGCCAGCAGCTTGCCGGCCAGGGGGCTTAATGAGCAGTTCTTC

len: 15
v_gene: TRBV27
d_gene: TRBD1
j_gene: TRBJ2-1
abundance: -
CDR3aa: CASSLYGTGGNEQFF
CDR3nt: TGTGCCAGCAGTTTATATGGGACAGGGGGCAATGAGCAGTTCTTC

len: 13
v_gene: TRBV4-2
d_gene: TRBD1
j_gene: TRBJ2-7
abundance: -
CDR3aa: CASSLDREYEQYF
CDR3nt: TGTGCCAGCAGCCTGGACAGGGAATACGAGCAGTACTTC

len: 13
v_gene: TRBV12-3/TRBV12-4
d_gene: -
j_gene: TRBJ2-7
abundance: -
CDR3aa: CASSRGGAYEQYF
CDR3nt: TGTGCCAGCTCCAGGGGTGGGGCCTACGAGCAGTACTTC

len: 14
v_gene: TRBV6-5
d_gene: -
j_gene: TRBJ2-3
abundance: few
CDR3aa: CASSYGGVSDTQYF
CDR3nt: TGTGCCAGCAGTTATGGAGGGGTGTCAGATACGCAGTATTTT

len: 16
v_gene: TRBV13
d_gene: -
j_gene: TRBJ1-3
abundance: -
CDR3aa: CASSRWREVSGNTIYF
CDR3nt: TGTGCCAGCAGCCGATGGAGGGAGGTCTCTGGAAACACCATATATTTT

len: 16
v_gene: TRBV28
d_gene: -
j_gene: TRBJ1-4
abundance: once
CDR3aa: CASSLRAGVTNEKLFF
CDR3nt: TGTGCCAGCAGTTTAAGGGCGGGGGTTACTAATGAAAAACTGTTTTTT

len: 18
v_gene: TRBV3-1/TRBV3-2
d_gene: -
j_gene: TRBJ1-1
abundance: -
CDR3aa: CASSLLPGNPLTSTEAFF
CDR3nt: TGTGCCAGCAGCCTTTTGCCGGGTAATCCCTTGACGAGCACTGAAGCTTTCTTT

len: 19
v_gene: TRBV28
d_gene: TRBD1
j_gene: TRBJ2-7
abundance: -
CDR3aa: CASSSRRRQGPIRSYEQYF
CDR3nt: TGTGCCAGCAGTTCCCGCCGCCGACAGGGCCCAATTAGGTCCTACGAGCAGTACTTC

len: 12
v_gene: TRBV11-1
d_gene: -
j_gene: TRBJ2-7
abundance: -
CDR3aa: CASSKGSYEQYF
CDR3nt: TGTGCCAGCAGCAAGGGGTCCTACGAGCAGTACTTC

len: 13
v_gene: TRBV12-3/TRBV12-4
d_gene: -
j_gene: TRBJ1-1
abundance: once
CDR3aa: CATRRGENTEAFF
CDR3nt: TGTGCCACCCGGCGGGGGGAGAACACTGAAGCTTTCTTT

len: 19
v_gene: TRBV15
d_gene: -
j_gene: TRBJ1-2
abundance: -
CDR3aa: CATSQLGGNRETTTYGYTF
CDR3nt: TGTGCCACCAGCCAGCTGGGAGGGAACAGGGAGACTACAACTTATGGCTACACCTTC

len: 15
v_gene: TRBV11-2
d_gene: -
j_gene: TRBJ1-5
abundance: once
CDR3aa: CASSLGTVSNQPQHF
CDR3nt: TGTGCCAGCAGCTTAGGGACAGTTAGCAATCAGCCCCAGCATTTT

len: 14
v_gene: TRBV6-6
d_gene: -
j_gene: TRBJ1-5
abundance: -
CDR3aa: CASLESGEGQPQHF
CDR3nt: TGTGCCAGCCTTGAGTCTGGGGAGGGTCAGCCCCAGCATTTT

len: 14
v_gene: TRBV7-3
d_gene: -
j_gene: TRBJ1-6
abundance: -
CDR3aa: CASSLMQGNSPLHF
CDR3nt: TGTGCCAGCAGCTTAATGCAGGGTAATTCACCCCTCCACTTT

len: 15
v_gene: TRBV30
d_gene: TRBD1
j_gene: TRBJ2-7
abundance: -
CDR3aa: CAWRSGSTGGHEQYF
CDR3nt: TGTGCCTGGAGATCGGGGTCGACAGGGGGACACGAGCAGTACTTC

len: 15
v_gene: TRBV7-9
d_gene: TRBD1
j_gene: TRBJ2-5
abundance: -
CDR3aa: CASSLTGRYQETQYF
CDR3nt: TGTGCCAGCAGCTTGACAGGGCGGTACCAAGAGACCCAGTACTTC

len: 13
v_gene: TRBV2
d_gene: TRBD1
j_gene: TRBJ1-6
abundance: -
CDR3aa: CASRDRVASPLHF
CDR3nt: TGTGCCAGCAGGGACAGGGTGGCTTCACCCCTCCACTTT

len: 16
v_gene: TRBV5-4
d_gene: TRBD2
j_gene: TRBJ2-1
abundance: once
CDR3aa: CASSTRTSGAYNEQFF
CDR3nt: TGTGCCAGCAGCACGCGGACTAGCGGGGCATACAATGAGCAGTTCTTC

len: 16
v_gene: TRBV4-2
d_gene: -
j_gene: TRBJ1-1
abundance: -
CDR3aa: CASSPERGGLGTEAFF
CDR3nt: TGTGCCAGCAGCCCAGAGCGGGGGGGGCTGGGGACTGAAGCTTTCTTT

len: 18
v_gene: TRBV29-1
d_gene: -
j_gene: TRBJ1-1
abundance: -
CDR3aa: CSVGPGGGSFSYNTEAFF
CDR3nt: TGCAGCGTTGGCCCCGGGGGGGGTTCTTTTTCCTATAACACTGAAGCTTTCTTT

len: 16
v_gene: TRBV7-2
d_gene: -
j_gene: TRBJ2-7
abundance: few
CDR3aa: CASSVGRGGPAYEQYF
CDR3nt: TGTGCCAGCAGCGTTGGCCGAGGGGGACCCGCCTACGAGCAGTACTTC

len: 16
v_gene: TRBV7-9
d_gene: TRBD1
j_gene: TRBJ1-2
abundance: -
CDR3aa: CASSLTGQVLLGGYTF
CDR3nt: TGTGCCAGCAGCCTAACGGGACAGGTTCTTTTAGGTGGCTACACCTTC

len: 13
v_gene: TRBV5-4
d_gene: TRBD1
j_gene: TRBJ2-5
abundance: -
CDR3aa: CASSFRGLETQYF
CDR3nt: TGTGCCAGCAGCTTTAGGGGGCTAGAGACCCAGTACTTC

len: 16
v_gene: TRBV10-1
d_gene: TRBD1
j_gene: TRBJ1-1
abundance: -
CDR3aa: CASRVNAGQGTGEAFF
CDR3nt: TGCGCCAGCAGAGTGAATGCGGGACAGGGAACGGGTGAAGCTTTCTTT

len: 15
v_gene: TRBV11-2
d_gene: -
j_gene: TRBJ1-3
abundance: -
CDR3aa: CASSSPRESGNTIYF
CDR3nt: TGTGCCAGCAGCTCCCCCAGGGAATCTGGAAACACCATATATTTT

len: 15
v_gene: TRBV25-1
d_gene: TRBD1
j_gene: TRBJ1-6
abundance: -
CDR3aa: CASSDLGTGASPLHF
CDR3nt: TGTGCCAGCAGTGACTTAGGGACAGGGGCTTCACCCCTCCACTTT

len: 11
v_gene: TRBV2
d_gene: -
j_gene: TRBJ1-1
abundance: -
CDR3aa: CASRRNHNGFF
CDR3nt: TGTGCCAGCAGGAGGAATCACAACGGTTTCTTT

len: 13
v_gene: TRBV5-1
d_gene: -
j_gene: TRBJ2-7
abundance: -
CDR3aa: CASSLDSRYEQYF
CDR3nt: TGCGCCAGCAGCTTGGACTCACGTTACGAGCAGTACTTC

len: 16
v_gene: TRBV4-1
d_gene: TRBD2
j_gene: TRBJ2-5
abundance: few
CDR3aa: CASSQAHGGADETQYF
CDR3nt: TGCGCCAGCAGCCAAGCACACGGGGGGGCCGATGAGACCCAGTACTTC

len: 14
v_gene: TRBV6-5
d_gene: TRBD2
j_gene: TRBJ2-1
abundance: once
CDR3aa: CASKRLAGHNEQFF
CDR3nt: TGTGCCAGCAAGCGACTAGCGGGACACAATGAGCAGTTCTTC

len: 17
v_gene: TRBV28
d_gene: TRBD1
j_gene: TRBJ1-6
abundance: -
CDR3aa: CASSLTGGQGYNSPLHF
CDR3nt: TGTGCCAGCAGTTTAACTGGCGGACAGGGGTATAATTCACCCCTCCACTTT

len: 18
v_gene: TRBV7-9
d_gene: TRBD1
j_gene: TRBJ1-3
abundance: -
CDR3aa: CASSLAWDRPFSGNTIYF
CDR3nt: TGTGCCAGCAGCTTAGCGTGGGACAGACCATTCTCTGGAAACACCATATATTTT

len: 16
v_gene: TRBV28
d_gene: TRBD1
j_gene: TRBJ2-7
abundance: few
CDR3aa: CASSTGPGQTSYEQYF
CDR3nt: TGTGCCAGCAGTACCGGTCCGGGACAGACCTCCTACGAGCAGTACTTC

len: 13
v_gene: TRBV28
d_gene: -
j_gene: TRBJ1-2
abundance: -
CDR3aa: CASSLPENYGYTF
CDR3nt: TGTGCCAGCAGTTTACCGGAGAACTATGGCTACACCTTC

len: 14
v_gene: TRBV18
d_gene: -
j_gene: TRBJ1-2
abundance: -
CDR3aa: CASSPLSTAYGYTF
CDR3nt: TGTGCCAGCTCACCATTATCAACAGCCTATGGCTACACCTTC

len: 11
v_gene: TRBV11-3
d_gene: -
j_gene: TRBJ2-4
abundance: -
CDR3aa: CATSRQDIQYF
CDR3nt: TGTGCCACCTCAAGGCAGGACATTCAGTACTTC